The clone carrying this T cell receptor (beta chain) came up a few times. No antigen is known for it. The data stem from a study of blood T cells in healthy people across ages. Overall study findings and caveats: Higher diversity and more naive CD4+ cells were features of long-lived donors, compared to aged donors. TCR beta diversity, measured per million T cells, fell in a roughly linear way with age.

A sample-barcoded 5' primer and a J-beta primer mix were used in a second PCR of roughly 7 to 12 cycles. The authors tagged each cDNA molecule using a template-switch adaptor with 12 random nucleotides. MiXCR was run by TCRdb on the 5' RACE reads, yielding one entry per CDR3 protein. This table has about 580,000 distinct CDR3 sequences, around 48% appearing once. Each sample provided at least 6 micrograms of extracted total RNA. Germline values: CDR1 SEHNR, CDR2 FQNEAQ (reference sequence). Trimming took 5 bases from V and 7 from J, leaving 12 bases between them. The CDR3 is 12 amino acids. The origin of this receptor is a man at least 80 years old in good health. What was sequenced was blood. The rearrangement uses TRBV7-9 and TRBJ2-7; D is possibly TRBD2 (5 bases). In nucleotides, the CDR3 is TGTGCCAGCAGCCTCCGGACGGGAGAGCAGTACTTC. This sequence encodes CASSLRTGEQYF.